This T cell receptor (beta chain) was recorded in a study of blood T cell repertoires in COVID-19. Turning to the study itself: The cDNA or gDNA used as material had been derived from T cells, B-cell-depleted T cells, or PBMCs.

Germline V CDR1 and CDR2: MNHEY, SVGAGI. This CDR3 is built from 12 residues. The ends were cut back, 5 bases at V and 6 bases at J, with 11 bases in the middle. Only in-frame clones appear in the TCRdb table, and some are missing; sequencing was by immunoSEQ multiplex PCR. The table lists fewer than 30,000 clones, around 65% of them singletons, with less than 7.5% in the top ten. The V call is TRBV6-5, the J call TRBJ2-7; a possible D gene is TRBD2 (5 bases). Sequenced input: peripheral blood. This TCR was sampled from a man in his sixties with active or convalescent COVID-19. The CDR3 is CASSTTGVEQYF. In nucleotides, the CDR3 is TGTGCCAGCAGTACTACCGGGGTCGAGCAGTACTTC.